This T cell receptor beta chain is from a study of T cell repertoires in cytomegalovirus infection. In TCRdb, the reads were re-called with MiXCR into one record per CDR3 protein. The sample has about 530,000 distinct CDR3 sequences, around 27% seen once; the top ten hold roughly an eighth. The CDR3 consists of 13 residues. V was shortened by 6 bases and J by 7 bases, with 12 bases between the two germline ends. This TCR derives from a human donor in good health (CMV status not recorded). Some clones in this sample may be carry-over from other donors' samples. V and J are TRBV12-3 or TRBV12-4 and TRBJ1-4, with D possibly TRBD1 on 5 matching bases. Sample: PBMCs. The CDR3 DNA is TGTGCCAGCAGCCGTGGGGGGAGTGAAAAACTGTTTTTT. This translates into CASSRGGSEKLFF.